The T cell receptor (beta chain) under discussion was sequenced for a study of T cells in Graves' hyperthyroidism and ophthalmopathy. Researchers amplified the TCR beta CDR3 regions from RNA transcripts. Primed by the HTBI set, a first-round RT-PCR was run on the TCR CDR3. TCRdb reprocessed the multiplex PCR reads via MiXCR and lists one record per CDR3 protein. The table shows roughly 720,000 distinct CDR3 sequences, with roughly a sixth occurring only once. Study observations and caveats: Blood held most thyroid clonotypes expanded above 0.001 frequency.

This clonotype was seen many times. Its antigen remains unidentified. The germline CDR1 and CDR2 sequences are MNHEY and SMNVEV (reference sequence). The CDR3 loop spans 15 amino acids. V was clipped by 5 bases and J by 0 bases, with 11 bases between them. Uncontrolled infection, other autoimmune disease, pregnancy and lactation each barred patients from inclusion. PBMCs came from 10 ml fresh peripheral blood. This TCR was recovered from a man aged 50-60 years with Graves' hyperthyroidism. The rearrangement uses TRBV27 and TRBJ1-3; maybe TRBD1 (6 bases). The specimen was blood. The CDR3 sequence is CASSPRTASGNTIYF. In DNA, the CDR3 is TGTGCCAGCAGTCCCCGGACAGCCTCTGGAAACACCATATATTTT.